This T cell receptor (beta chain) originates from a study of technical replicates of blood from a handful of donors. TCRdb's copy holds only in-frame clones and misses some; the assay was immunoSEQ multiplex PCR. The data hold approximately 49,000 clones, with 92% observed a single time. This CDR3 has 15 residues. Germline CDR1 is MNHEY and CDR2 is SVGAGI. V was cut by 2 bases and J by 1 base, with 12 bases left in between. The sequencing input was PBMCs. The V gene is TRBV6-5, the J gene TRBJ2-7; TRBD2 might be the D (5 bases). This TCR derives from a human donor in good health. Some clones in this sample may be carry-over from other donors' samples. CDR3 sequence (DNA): TGTGCCAGCAGTTACGCCTCGGGGAGATCCTACGAGCAGTACTTC. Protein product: CASSYASGRSYEQYF.